The 3 T cell receptor beta chains listed next were all sequenced from one sample in a study of blood T cell repertoires in COVID-19. Only in-frame clones appear in the TCRdb table, and some are missing; sequencing was by immunoSEQ multiplex PCR. The sample has more than 200,000 clones, 84% seen once. Sequenced material: peripheral blood. These receptors all stem from a man aged 55 to 69 with acute or convalescent COVID-19.

CDR3 in DNA: TGCGCCAGCAGCTTGGACCCGGGTGGTAGCTCCGAGCAGTACTTC. Amino acids: CASSLDPGGSSEQYF. The chain uses TRBV5-1 and TRBJ2-7; D call uncertain. Per germline, CDR1 SGHRS and CDR2 YFSETQ. The CDR3 is 15 amino acids. The ends were cut back, 0 bases at V and 6 bases at J, with 16 bases in the middle. Combining the CDR3 with reference TRBV5-1 and TRBJ2-7 gives the whole variable domain KAGVTQTPRYLIKTRGQQVTLSCSPISGHRSVSWYQQTPGQGLQFLFEYFSETQRNKGNFPGRFSGRQFSNSRSEMNVSTLELGDSALYLCASSLDPGGSSEQYFGPGTRLTVT.

This clone came up once. The chain employs TRBV3-1 (or the pseudogene TRBV3-2) and TRBJ2-7; TRBD1 matches 7 bases. This CDR3 has 13 amino acids. After removal of 6 bases from V and 2 bases from J, the junction contained 4 bases not matched to a gene. Germline V gene lookup returns CDR1 LGHDT and CDR2 YNNKEL (reference sequence). The CDR3 DNA sequence: TGTGCCAGCAGGACCGGGACAGCCTACGAGCAGTACTTC. This encodes CASRTGTAYEQYF.

The chain recombines TRBV13 with TRBJ1-3; D uncertain. Per germline, CDR1 PRHDT and CDR2 FYEKMQ (reference sequence). V was pared by 3 bases and J by 4 bases, with 7 bases between. CDR3 length equals 13 residues. The CDR3 DNA reads as TGTGCCAGCAGCTTGGGCCGAGGAAACACCATATATTTT. This translates into CASSLGRGNTIYF.